A selection of T cell receptor beta chains follows, all from one sample in a study of cytomegalovirus exposure and HLA in healthy donors. Some clones are missing from TCRdb's copy, which holds only in-frame ones; the method was immunoSEQ multiplex PCR. The table shows more than 130,000 clones, with around 73% occurring only once. Sequenced material: PBMCs. These receptors came from a human donor in good health. Each CDR3 is given with its conserved first and last residue. The order of the fields is V gene, clone size, D gene, J gene, CDR3 DNA, CDR3 protein. The D gene is left open where the match is weak. Size values are once, few and many counts, or a class for expanded clones, and some rows have none.

V gene: TRBV12-2
clone size: NA
D gene: NA
J gene: TRBJ1-2
CDR3 DNA: TGTGCAAGTCGCTTAGGGGACAGAAACTGTAACTATGGCTACACCTTC
CDR3 protein: CASRLGDRNCNYGYTF

V gene: TRBV7-9
clone size: NA
D gene: TRBD1
J gene: TRBJ1-2
CDR3 DNA: TGTTCCAGCAGCTTACCCCAACCTCGGACAGGGCCCTCTAACTATGGCTACACCTTC
CDR3 protein: CSSSLPQPRTGPSNYGYTF

V gene: TRBV11-3
clone size: NA
D gene: NA
J gene: TRBJ1-1
CDR3 DNA: TGTGCCAGCAGCTTGGCAGGTGGGAACACTGAAGCTTTCTTT
CDR3 protein: CASSLAGGNTEAFF

V gene: TRBV2
clone size: NA
D gene: NA
J gene: TRBJ2-1
CDR3 DNA: TGTGCCAGCAGTTATAACAATGAGCAGTTCTTC
CDR3 protein: CASSYNNEQFF

V gene: TRBV19
clone size: NA
D gene: TRBD1
J gene: TRBJ1-2
CDR3 DNA: TGTGCCAGTAGTATAGAGGGACAGGGGCTTGGCTACACCTTC
CDR3 protein: CASSIEGQGLGYTF

V gene: TRBV2
clone size: NA
D gene: NA
J gene: TRBJ2-7
CDR3 DNA: TGTGCCAGTTCAGAACTAGAAATCCTCGAGCAGTACTTC
CDR3 protein: CASSELEILEQYF

V gene: TRBV7-9
clone size: NA
D gene: TRBD1
J gene: TRBJ2-5
CDR3 DNA: TGTGCCAGCCTAACAGGGGTTATGGAGACCCAGTACTTC
CDR3 protein: CASLTGVMETQYF

V gene: TRBV7-9
clone size: few
D gene: TRBD1
J gene: TRBJ1-5
CDR3 DNA: TGTGCCAGCAGTACAGGGGGCGCATGGAATCAGCCCCAGCATTTT
CDR3 protein: CASSTGGAWNQPQHF

V gene: TRBV30
clone size: NA
D gene: NA
J gene: TRBJ1-2
CDR3 DNA: TGTGCCTGGAGCCGAGGCTATGGCTACACCTTC
CDR3 protein: CAWSRGYGYTF

V gene: TRBV5-6
clone size: once
D gene: TRBD1
J gene: TRBJ1-5
CDR3 DNA: TGTGCCAGCAGCCCGAGGACAGGGGATAGCAATCAGCCCCAGCATTTT
CDR3 protein: CASSPRTGDSNQPQHF

V gene: TRBV27
clone size: NA
D gene: TRBD1
J gene: TRBJ2-7
CDR3 DNA: TGTGCCGTCAAATCCGGGACAGTAGGCCGGGAGCAGTACTTC
CDR3 protein: CAVKSGTVGREQYF

V gene: TRBV4-2
clone size: NA
D gene: NA
J gene: TRBJ2-7
CDR3 DNA: TGTGCCAGCAGCCAAGAGACAGGCTACGAGCAGTACTTC
CDR3 protein: CASSQETGYEQYF

V gene: TRBV29-1
clone size: NA
D gene: TRBD1
J gene: TRBJ1-2
CDR3 DNA: TGCAGCGTAATCGACAGGGGGCTGTATGGCTACACCTTC
CDR3 protein: CSVIDRGLYGYTF

V gene: TRBV7-9
clone size: NA
D gene: TRBD1
J gene: TRBJ1-4
CDR3 DNA: TGTGCCAGCAGCTTAGAGGGACAGGGGGCCTCGCCTATAGAAAAACTGTTTTTT
CDR3 protein: CASSLEGQGASPIEKLFF

V gene: TRBV6-5
clone size: once
D gene: TRBD1
J gene: TRBJ2-3
CDR3 DNA: TGTGCCAGCACGGACAGGGGGACAGATACGCAGTATTTT
CDR3 protein: CASTDRGTDTQYF

V gene: TRBV9
clone size: NA
D gene: NA
J gene: TRBJ1-1
CDR3 DNA: TGTGCCAGCAGCGTAGCTGGGCGTTTGAACACTGAAGCTTTCTTT
CDR3 protein: CASSVAGRLNTEAFF

V gene: TRBV4-1
clone size: once
D gene: TRBD1
J gene: TRBJ1-2
CDR3 DNA: TGCGCCAGCAGCCAAACTGACAGGGGGGGATTGGGAAATGGCTACACCTTC
CDR3 protein: CASSQTDRGGLGNGYTF

V gene: TRBV5-8
clone size: few
D gene: NA
J gene: TRBJ1-2
CDR3 DNA: TGTGCCAGCAGCCCTACAGGTCAGGACTATGGCTACACCTTC
CDR3 protein: CASSPTGQDYGYTF

V gene: TRBV6-4
clone size: NA
D gene: TRBD1
J gene: TRBJ2-3
CDR3 DNA: TGTGCCAGCAGCTCCGGACAGGGAGGCACAGATACGCAGTATTTT
CDR3 protein: CASSSGQGGTDTQYF

V gene: TRBV7-2
clone size: NA
D gene: TRBD1
J gene: TRBJ1-4
CDR3 DNA: TGTGCCAGCAGCTTGGGAGCAGGGGGCTATGAAAAACTGTTTTTT
CDR3 protein: CASSLGAGGYEKLFF

V gene: TRBV11-2
clone size: NA
D gene: NA
J gene: TRBJ2-1
CDR3 DNA: TGTGCCAGCAGCCCCATGATGGGAGAGAATGAGCAGTTCTTC
CDR3 protein: CASSPMMGENEQFF

V gene: TRBV11-2
clone size: NA
D gene: NA
J gene: TRBJ1-2
CDR3 DNA: TGTGCCAGCAGCTCAGGCGGGGAAGTCAACTATGGCTACACCTTC
CDR3 protein: CASSSGGEVNYGYTF

V gene: TRBV30
clone size: NA
D gene: NA
J gene: TRBJ2-7
CDR3 DNA: TGTGCCTGGAGTTCATCAGCCTACGAGCAGTACTTC
CDR3 protein: CAWSSSAYEQYF

V gene: TRBV7-9
clone size: NA
D gene: NA
J gene: TRBJ1-1
CDR3 DNA: TGTGCCAGCAGCCATCTTGGTACAGGGTGGGTAAACACTGAAGCTTTCTTT
CDR3 protein: CASSHLGTGWVNTEAFF